The clone carrying this TCR beta chain occurred a few times. Antigen specificity is unknown. The data originate from a study of T cell responses to AZD1222 COVID-19 vaccine. Whole-study findings and limits: Donors skewed white British and female; clonal diversity was possibly underestimated.

The ends were cut back, 0 bases at V and 2 bases at J, with 10 bases in the middle. Germline-derived CDR1 and CDR2 are ENHRY and SYGVKD. There are 15 residues in the CDR3. Produced via immunoSEQ multiplex PCR; TCRdb's table is partial and in-frame only. The sample contains about 140,000 clones, 86% of which appear only once. The rearrangement uses TRBV10-3 and TRBJ1-2, with a possible D match to TRBD1 (6 bases). The specimen comprised peripheral blood, sampled 28 days after the second AZD1222 dose. This TCR derives from an adult who received the AZD1222 COVID-19 vaccine. CDR3 bases: TGTGCCATCAGTGAGTCGTTGGGGGCAAACTATGGCTACACCTTC. Translation gives CAISESLGANYGYTF.